A single sample gave rise to the 13 T cell receptor beta chains below, sequenced in a study of shared clonotypes between healthy human individuals. Clones were sequenced by immunoSEQ multiplex PCR, and TCRdb holds only the in-frame ones, with some missing. The sample has about 2.2 million clones; 85% to 95% are singletons. Positively selected for CCR7, the CD45RO-negative cells used as naive CD8 cells excluded terminally differentiated effector memory CD45RA+ cells. Sequenced input: naive CD8+ T cells from PBMCs. All receptors derive from a man younger than 35 in good health. Some clones in this sample may be carry-over from other donors' samples.

The V and J genes are TRBV25-1 and TRBJ1-1, with D perhaps TRBD1 (5 bases). The germline CDR1 and CDR2 sequences are MGHDK and SYGVNS. The CDR3 has 15 amino acids. V was pared by 8 bases and J by 8 bases, with 24 bases between. The CDR3 DNA sequence: TGTGCCAGCCAGCCGATCGGGGACCGGTTTGGGGAAGCTTTCTTT. Translating gives CASQPIGDRFGEAFF.

V usage is TRBV27 and J usage is TRBJ2-7; 7 positions agree with TRBD1. Germline assignment: CDR1 MNHEY and CDR2 SMNVEV (reference sequence). V trimming: 8 bases; J trimming: 3 bases; junction bases outside the gene matches: 7. The CDR3 spans 13 residues. CDR3 amino acids: CASRGDSNYEQYF. CDR3 nucleotides: TGTGCCAGCCGTGGGGACAGCAACTACGAGCAGTACTTC.

This chain links TRBV7-9 with TRBJ2-4; the D is unclear. The CDR3 has 14 residues. The germline V gene has CDR1 SEHNR and CDR2 FQNEAQ (reference sequence). V lost 6 bases and J 8 bases, leaving 17 bases between the germline ends. The CDR3 here is CASSFVGPDHIQYF. The CDR3 DNA follows: TGTGCCAGCAGTTTTGTGGGCCCAGACCACATTCAGTACTTC.

The V gene is TRBV10-2, the J gene TRBJ2-7, with 8 bases identical to TRBD1. The CDR3 contains 13 residues. The V gene end was trimmed by 4 bases and the J gene end by 5 bases; junction bases not matched to a gene: 4. Germline assignment: CDR1 WSHSY and CDR2 SAAADI. This chain's CDR3 is CASSVVTGDEQYF. In DNA, the CDR3 is TGCGCCAGCAGTGTCGTGACAGGGGACGAGCAGTACTTC.

The CDR3 sequence is CASSPGETDTQYF. CDR3 coding DNA: TGTGCCAGCAGCCCCGGGGAAACAGATACGCAGTATTTT. The chain has TRBV28 and TRBJ2-3, with TRBD2 as a possible D gene (5 bases). V lost 6 bases and J 3 bases, leaving 10 bases between the germline ends. The CDR3 totals 13 residues. Germline V gene sequence: CDR1 MDHEN, CDR2 SYDVKM.

The CDR3 protein is CASSRLAGLAKNIQYF. CDR3 nucleotide sequence: TGCGCCAGCAGCCGGCTAGCGGGGCTAGCCAAAAACATTCAGTACTTC. The chain is built from TRBV4-1 and TRBJ2-4; 9 bases map to TRBD2. J gave up 0 bases and V 4 bases, and 4 bases lay outside the gene matches. The germline gives CDR1 MGHRA, CDR2 YSYEKL. The CDR3 contains 16 residues.

V usage is TRBV6-6 and J usage is TRBJ1-4; D uncertain. Trimming took 4 bases from V and 0 from J, leaving 12 bases between them. CDR1 MNHNY and CDR2 SVGAGI come from the germline V gene (reference sequence). The CDR3 has 16 amino acids. In nucleotides, the CDR3 is TGTGCCAGCAGTTCACCTGAGATTGCAACTAATGAAAAACTGTTTTTT. Amino acids: CASSSPEIATNEKLFF.

The chain uses TRBV19 and TRBJ1-5, with 10 bases fitting TRBD1. With 9 bases clipped from V and 5 bases from J, the junction kept 4 bases outside the gene matches. This CDR3 has 13 amino acids. Germline CDR1 LNHDA, CDR2 SQIVND (reference sequence). The CDR3 region has the DNA TGTGCCAGCGGGACAGGGGCGCATCAGCCCCAGCATTTT. It is translated as CASGTGAHQPQHF.

The chain uses TRBV27 and TRBJ2-1, with D perhaps matching TRBD2 (5 bases). With 6 bases removed from V and 0 bases from J, the gap between germline ends came to 12 bases. In germline, CDR1 is MNHEY, CDR2 SMNVEV (reference sequence). The CDR3 spans 15 residues. The CDR3 sequence is CASSPDGDSYNEQFF. The CDR3 nucleotides read TGTGCCAGCAGCCCGGACGGGGACTCCTACAATGAGCAGTTCTTC.

This clone was seen once. The genes are TRBV4-1 and TRBJ1-2; TRBD1 aligns across 8 bases. Germline-derived CDR1 and CDR2 are MGHRA and YSYEKL. This CDR3 is 17 amino acids long. V dropped 0 bases and J dropped 2; count of bases not matched to a gene: 8. The CDR3: CASSQELGRGRNYGYTF. The CDR3 region has the DNA TGCGCCAGCAGCCAAGAATTGGGCAGGGGGCGGAACTATGGCTACACCTTC.

The chain employs TRBV6-1 and TRBJ2-5; TRBD2 might be the D (6 bases). V dropped 2 bases and J dropped 1 base, with 8 bases sitting between them. This CDR3 region has 14 residues. Per germline, CDR1 MNHNS and CDR2 SASEGT. The CDR3 nucleotides read TGTGCCAGCAGTGAACCGGGACTCCAAGAGACCCAGTACTTC. This sequence encodes CASSEPGLQETQYF.

V usage is TRBV10-2 and J usage is TRBJ1-2, with TRBD1 as a possible D gene (5 bases). The CDR3 sequence is 12 residues long. Deletions cut 7 bases from V and 5 bases from J, with 11 bases between. Germline CDR1 WSHSY, CDR2 SAAADI. Here the CDR3 DNA reads TGCGCCAGCACCGACAGCGCTTATGGCTACACCTTC. It encodes CASTDSAYGYTF.

The rearrangement links TRBV6-5 to TRBJ1-2, with D possibly TRBD1 on 6 matching bases. This CDR3 is built from 15 residues. Germline CDR1 reads MNHEY; CDR2 reads SVGAGI. The V and J ends lost 5 bases and 2 bases respectively, with 15 bases between them. In DNA, the CDR3 is TGTGCCAGCAGTGCCTCATCAGGGGCCAACTATGGCTACACCTTC. Amino acid sequence: CASSASSGANYGYTF.